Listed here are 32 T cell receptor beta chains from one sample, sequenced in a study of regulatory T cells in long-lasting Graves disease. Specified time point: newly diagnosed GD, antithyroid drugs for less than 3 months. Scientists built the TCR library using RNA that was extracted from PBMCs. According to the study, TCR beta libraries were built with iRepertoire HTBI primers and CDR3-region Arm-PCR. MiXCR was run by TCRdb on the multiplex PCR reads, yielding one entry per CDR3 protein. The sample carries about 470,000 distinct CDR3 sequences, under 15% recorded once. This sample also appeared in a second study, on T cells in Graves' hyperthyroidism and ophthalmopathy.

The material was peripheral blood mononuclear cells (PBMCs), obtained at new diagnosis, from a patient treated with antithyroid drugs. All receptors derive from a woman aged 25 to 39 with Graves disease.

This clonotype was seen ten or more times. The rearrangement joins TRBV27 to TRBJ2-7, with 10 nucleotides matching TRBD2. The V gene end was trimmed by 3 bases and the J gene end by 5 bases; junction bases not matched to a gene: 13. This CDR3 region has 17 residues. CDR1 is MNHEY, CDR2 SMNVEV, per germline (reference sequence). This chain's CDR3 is CASSLGNPSGSVNEQYF. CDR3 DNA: TGTGCCAGCAGTTTGGGCAACCCTAGCGGGAGTGTCAACGAGCAGTACTTC.

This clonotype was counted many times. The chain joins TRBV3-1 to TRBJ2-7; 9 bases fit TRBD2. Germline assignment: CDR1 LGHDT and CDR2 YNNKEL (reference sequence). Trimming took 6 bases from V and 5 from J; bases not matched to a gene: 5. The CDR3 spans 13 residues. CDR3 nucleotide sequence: TGTGCCAGCAGTAGACTAGCGGAGCACGAGCAGTACTTC. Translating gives CASSRLAEHEQYF.

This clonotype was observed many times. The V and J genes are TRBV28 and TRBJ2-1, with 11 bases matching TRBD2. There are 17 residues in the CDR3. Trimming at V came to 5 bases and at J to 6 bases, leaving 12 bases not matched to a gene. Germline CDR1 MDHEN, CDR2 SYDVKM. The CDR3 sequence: CASSGPPSGRFLNEQFF. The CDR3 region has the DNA TGTGCCAGCAGTGGCCCCCCTAGCGGGAGGTTTCTCAATGAGCAGTTCTTC.

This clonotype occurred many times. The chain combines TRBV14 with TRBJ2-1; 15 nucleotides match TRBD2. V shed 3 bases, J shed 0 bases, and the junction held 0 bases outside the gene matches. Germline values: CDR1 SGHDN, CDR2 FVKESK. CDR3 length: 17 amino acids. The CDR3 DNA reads TGTGCCAGCAGCCAGGGACTAGCGGGAGGCTCCTACAATGAGCAGTTCTTC. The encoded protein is CASSQGLAGGSYNEQFF.

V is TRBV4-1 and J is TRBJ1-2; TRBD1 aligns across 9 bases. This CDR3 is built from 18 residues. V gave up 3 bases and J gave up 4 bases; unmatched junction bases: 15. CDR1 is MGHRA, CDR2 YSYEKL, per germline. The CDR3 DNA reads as TGCGCCAGCAGCCACGAGCCTATCGGACAGGGGTATTTCTATGGCTACACCTTC. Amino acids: CASSHEPIGQGYFYGYTF.

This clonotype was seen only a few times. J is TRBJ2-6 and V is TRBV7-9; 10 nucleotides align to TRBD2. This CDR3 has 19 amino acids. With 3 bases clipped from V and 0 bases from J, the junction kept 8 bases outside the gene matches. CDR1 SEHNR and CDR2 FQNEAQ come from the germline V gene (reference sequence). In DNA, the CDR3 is TGTGCCAGCAGCTTTTTGGGACTAGCGATACACTCTGGGGCCAACGTCCTGACTTTC. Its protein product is CASSFLGLAIHSGANVLTF.

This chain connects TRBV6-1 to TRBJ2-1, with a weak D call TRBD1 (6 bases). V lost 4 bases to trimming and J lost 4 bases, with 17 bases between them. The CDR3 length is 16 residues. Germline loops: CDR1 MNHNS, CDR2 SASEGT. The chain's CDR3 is CASSALPGTLYNEQFF. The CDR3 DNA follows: TGTGCCAGCAGTGCCTTACCCGGGACACTGTACAATGAGCAGTTCTTC.

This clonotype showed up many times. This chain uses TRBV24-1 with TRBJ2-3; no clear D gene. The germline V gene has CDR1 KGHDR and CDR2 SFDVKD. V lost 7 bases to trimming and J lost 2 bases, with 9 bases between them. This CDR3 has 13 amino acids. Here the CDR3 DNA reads TGTGCCACCAGAAGCCCCTACACAGATACGCAGTATTTT. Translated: CATRSPYTDTQYF.

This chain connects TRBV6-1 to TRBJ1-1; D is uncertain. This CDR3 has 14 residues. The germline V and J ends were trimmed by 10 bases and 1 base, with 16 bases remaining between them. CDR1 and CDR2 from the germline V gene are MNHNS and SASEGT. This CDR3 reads CATLLSGGNTEAFF. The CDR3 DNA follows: TGTGCCACCCTCCTATCCGGTGGGAACACTGAAGCTTTCTTT.

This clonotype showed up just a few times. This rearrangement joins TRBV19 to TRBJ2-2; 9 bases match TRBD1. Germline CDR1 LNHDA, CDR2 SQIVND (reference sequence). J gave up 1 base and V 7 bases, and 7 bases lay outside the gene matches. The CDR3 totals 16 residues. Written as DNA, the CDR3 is TGTGCCAGTAAAACATCGGACAGGGGGAACACCGGGGAGCTGTTTTTT. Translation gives CASKTSDRGNTGELFF.

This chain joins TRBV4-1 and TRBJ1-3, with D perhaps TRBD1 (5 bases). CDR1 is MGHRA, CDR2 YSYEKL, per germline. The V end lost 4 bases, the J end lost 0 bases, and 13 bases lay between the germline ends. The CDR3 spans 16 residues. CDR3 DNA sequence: TGCGCCAGCAGCCTTAAGGACATGAGCTCTGGAAACACCATATATTTT. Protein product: CASSLKDMSSGNTIYF.

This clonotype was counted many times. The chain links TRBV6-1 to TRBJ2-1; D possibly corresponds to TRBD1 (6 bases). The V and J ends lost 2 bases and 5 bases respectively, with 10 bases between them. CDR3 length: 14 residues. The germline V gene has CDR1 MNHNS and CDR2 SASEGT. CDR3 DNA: TGTGCCAGCAGTGAAAGTCAGGGGCACAATGAGCAGTTCTTC. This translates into CASSESQGHNEQFF.

CDR3 sequence (DNA): TGTGCCAGCAGCCCCCTGGGACTAGCGGGATCAAACACCGGGGAGCTGTTTTTT. Protein product: CASSPLGLAGSNTGELFF. This rearrangement joins TRBV14 to TRBJ2-2; 13 nucleotides align to TRBD2. CDR1 is SGHDN, CDR2 FVKESK, per germline. The CDR3 sequence is 18 residues long. The junction had 7 bases not matched to a gene; V was cut back by 4 bases and J by 2 bases.

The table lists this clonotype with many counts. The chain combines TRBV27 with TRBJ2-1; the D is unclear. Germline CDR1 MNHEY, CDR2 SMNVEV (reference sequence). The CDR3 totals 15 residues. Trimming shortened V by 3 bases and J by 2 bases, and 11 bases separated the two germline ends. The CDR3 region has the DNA TGTGCCAGCAGTTTGAGCCACCAGACCTACAATGAGCAGTTCTTC. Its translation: CASSLSHQTYNEQFF.

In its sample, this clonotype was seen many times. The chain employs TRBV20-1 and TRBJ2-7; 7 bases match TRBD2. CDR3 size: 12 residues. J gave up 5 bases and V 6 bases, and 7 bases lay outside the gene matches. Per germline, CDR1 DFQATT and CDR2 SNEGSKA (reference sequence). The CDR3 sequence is CSAGLTTNEQYF. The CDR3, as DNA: TGCAGTGCGGGACTAACCACTAACGAGCAGTACTTC.

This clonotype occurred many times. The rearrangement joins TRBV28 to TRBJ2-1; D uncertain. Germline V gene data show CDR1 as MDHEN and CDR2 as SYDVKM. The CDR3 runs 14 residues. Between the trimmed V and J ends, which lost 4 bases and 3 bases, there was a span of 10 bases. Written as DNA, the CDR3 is TGTGCCAGCAGTTACGTTTCGGGCTACAATGAGCAGTTCTTC. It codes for CASSYVSGYNEQFF.

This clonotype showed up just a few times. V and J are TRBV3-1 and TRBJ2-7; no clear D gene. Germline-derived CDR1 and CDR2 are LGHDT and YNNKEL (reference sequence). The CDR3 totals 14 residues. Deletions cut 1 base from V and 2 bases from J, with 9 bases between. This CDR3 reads CASSQARNAYEQYF. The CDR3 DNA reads TGTGCCAGCAGCCAAGCACGCAACGCCTACGAGCAGTACTTC.

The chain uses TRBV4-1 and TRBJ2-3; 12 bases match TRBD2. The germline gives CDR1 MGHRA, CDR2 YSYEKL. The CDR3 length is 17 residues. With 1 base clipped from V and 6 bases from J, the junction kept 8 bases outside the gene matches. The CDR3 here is CASSQGRGLAGTDTQYF. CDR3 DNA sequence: TGCGCCAGCAGCCAAGGAAGAGGACTAGCGGGGACGGATACGCAGTATTTT.

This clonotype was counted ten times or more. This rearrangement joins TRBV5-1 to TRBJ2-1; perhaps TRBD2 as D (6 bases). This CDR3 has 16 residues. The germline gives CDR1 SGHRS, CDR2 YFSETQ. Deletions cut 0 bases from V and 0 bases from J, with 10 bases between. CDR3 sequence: CASSLGGGVSYNEQFF. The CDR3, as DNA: TGCGCCAGCAGCTTGGGGGGAGGTGTCTCCTACAATGAGCAGTTCTTC.

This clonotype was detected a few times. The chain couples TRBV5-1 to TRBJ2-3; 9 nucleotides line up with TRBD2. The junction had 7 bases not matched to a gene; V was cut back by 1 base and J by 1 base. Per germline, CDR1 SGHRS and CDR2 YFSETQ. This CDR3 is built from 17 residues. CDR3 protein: CASSLTKREERTDTQYF. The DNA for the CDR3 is TGCGCCAGCAGCTTGACGAAGCGGGAGGAACGCACAGATACGCAGTATTTT.

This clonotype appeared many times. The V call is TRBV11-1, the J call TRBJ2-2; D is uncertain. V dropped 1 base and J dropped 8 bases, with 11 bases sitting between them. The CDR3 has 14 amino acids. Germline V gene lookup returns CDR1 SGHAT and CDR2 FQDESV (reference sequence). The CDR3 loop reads CASSLEAHSGELFF. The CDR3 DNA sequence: TGTGCCAGCAGCTTAGAGGCCCATTCAGGGGAGCTGTTTTTT.

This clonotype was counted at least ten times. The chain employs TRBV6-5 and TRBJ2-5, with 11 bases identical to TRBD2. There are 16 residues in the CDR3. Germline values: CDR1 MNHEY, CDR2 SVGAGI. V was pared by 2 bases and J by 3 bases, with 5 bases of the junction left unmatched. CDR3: CASSYPLAGVEETQYF. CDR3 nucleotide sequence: TGTGCCAGCAGTTACCCACTAGCGGGAGTTGAAGAGACCCAGTACTTC.

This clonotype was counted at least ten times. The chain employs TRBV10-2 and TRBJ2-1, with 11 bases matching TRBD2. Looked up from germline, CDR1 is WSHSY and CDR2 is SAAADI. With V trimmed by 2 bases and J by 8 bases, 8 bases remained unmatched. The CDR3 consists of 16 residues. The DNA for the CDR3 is TGCGCCAGCAGTGAGAGACTAGCGGGGCTTACATATGAGCAGTTCTTC. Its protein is CASSERLAGLTYEQFF.

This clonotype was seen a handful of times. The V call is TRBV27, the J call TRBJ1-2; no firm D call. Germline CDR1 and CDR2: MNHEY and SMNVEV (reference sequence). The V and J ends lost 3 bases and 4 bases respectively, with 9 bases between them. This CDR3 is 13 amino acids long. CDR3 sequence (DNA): TGTGCCAGCAGTTTTGAAGGCGGCTATGGCTACACCTTC. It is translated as CASSFEGGYGYTF.

The CDR3 region has the DNA TGCGCCAGCAGCCAGGCCCCGAGGGCAGATACGCAGTATTTT. Protein product: CASSQAPRADTQYF. This chain joins TRBV4-1 and TRBJ2-3; D possibly corresponds to TRBD2 (5 bases). Trimming stripped 3 bases from V and 4 bases from J, with 11 bases between. Germline V gene lookup returns CDR1 MGHRA and CDR2 YSYEKL. CDR3 size: 14 residues.

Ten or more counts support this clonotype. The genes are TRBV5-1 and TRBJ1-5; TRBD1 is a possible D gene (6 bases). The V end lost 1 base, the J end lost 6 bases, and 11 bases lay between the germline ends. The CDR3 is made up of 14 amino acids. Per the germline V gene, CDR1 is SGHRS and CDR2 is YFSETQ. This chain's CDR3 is CASSLQGGSQPQHF. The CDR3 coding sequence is TGCGCCAGCAGCTTGCAAGGGGGTAGTCAGCCCCAGCATTTT.

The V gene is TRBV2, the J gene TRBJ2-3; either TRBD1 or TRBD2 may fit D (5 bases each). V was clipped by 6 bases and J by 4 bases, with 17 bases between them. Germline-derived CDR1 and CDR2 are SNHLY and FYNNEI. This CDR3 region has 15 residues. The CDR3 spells CASSKRGSFADTQYF. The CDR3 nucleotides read TGTGCCAGCAGCAAGAGGGGCAGTTTTGCAGATACGCAGTATTTT.

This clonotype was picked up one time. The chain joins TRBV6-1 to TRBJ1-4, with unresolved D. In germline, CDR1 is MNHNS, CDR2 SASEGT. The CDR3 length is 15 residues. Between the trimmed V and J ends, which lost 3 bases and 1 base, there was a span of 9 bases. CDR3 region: CASSEVGITNEKLFF. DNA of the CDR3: TGTGCCAGCAGTGAGGTGGGAATAACTAATGAAAAACTGTTTTTT.

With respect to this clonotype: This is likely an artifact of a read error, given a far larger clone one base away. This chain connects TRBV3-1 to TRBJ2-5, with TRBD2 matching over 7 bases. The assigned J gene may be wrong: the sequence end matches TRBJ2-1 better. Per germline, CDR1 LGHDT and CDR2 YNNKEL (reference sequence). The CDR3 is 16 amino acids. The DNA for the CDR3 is TGTGCCAGCAGCCAAGCGCCTAGCGGAACCTACAATGAGCAGTTCTTC. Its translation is CASSQAPSGTYNEQFF.

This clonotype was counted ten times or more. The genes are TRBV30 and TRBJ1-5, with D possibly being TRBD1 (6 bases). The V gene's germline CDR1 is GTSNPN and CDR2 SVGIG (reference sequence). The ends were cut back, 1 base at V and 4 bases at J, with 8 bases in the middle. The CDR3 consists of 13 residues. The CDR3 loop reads CAWSEQGNQPQHF. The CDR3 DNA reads TGTGCCTGGAGTGAACAGGGTAATCAGCCCCAGCATTTT.

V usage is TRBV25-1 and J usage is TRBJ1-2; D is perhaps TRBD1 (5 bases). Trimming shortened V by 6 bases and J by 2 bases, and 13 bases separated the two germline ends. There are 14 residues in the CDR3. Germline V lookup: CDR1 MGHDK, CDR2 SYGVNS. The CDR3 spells CASSASGGNYGYTF. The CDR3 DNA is TGTGCCAGCAGCGCCTCGGGGGGAAACTATGGCTACACCTTC.

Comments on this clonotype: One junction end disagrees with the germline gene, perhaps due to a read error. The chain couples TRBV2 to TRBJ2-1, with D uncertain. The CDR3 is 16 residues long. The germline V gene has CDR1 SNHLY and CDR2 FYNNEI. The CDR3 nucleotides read TGTGCCAGCAGTGATCCCCCGGTCCTTCGGAACAATGAACAGTTCTTC. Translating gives CASSDPPVLRNNEQFF.